The entry below describes one T cell receptor (beta chain). Its antigen is not identified. This record comes from a study of CD8 T cells in Susac syndrome. Findings and caveats of the study: Susac-specific public clones found in total CD8+ repertoires numbered 15 to 20, and those in CD8+ TEMRA repertoires numbered five.

A quantity of about 0.5 to 1 ug RNA underwent reverse transcription using random hexamers. TCRdb analysed the immunoSEQ multiplex PCR reads with MiXCR anew, one entry per CDR3 protein. The table lists around 130,000 distinct CDR3 sequences, about 93% of them singletons. Germline lookup yields CDR1 MGHRA and CDR2 YSYEKL. After removal of 0 bases from V and 8 bases from J, the junction contained 2 bases not matched to a gene. There are 15 residues in the CDR3. The chain couples TRBV4-1 to TRBJ2-4; 12 nucleotides align to TRBD1. What was sequenced was CD8+ T cells from PBMCs. The TCR was taken from a human donor with Susac syndrome. The CDR3 coding sequence is TGCGCCAGCAGCCAAGAGGGACAGGGGGCGGACATTCAGTACTTC. Residues: CASSQEGQGADIQYF.